This T cell receptor beta chain was sequenced during a study of cytomegalovirus exposure and HLA in healthy donors. Across the whole study: Earlier results showed almost 120 million unique TCR beta sequences derived from some 180 million T cells.

A remark on this clone: Its antigen is as yet unknown.

This PCR relied on a set of 60 Vbeta primers and 13 Jbeta primers. TCRdb's table, derived via immunoSEQ multiplex PCR, lists solely in-frame clones and lacks some. The top ten hold 2.5% to 3.5% of the sample, which has some 140,000 clones, more than 75% seen once. Whole-study findings and limits: According to the study, 180 or so TCR beta chains were cytomegalovirus-associated.

J was trimmed by 0 bases and V by 2 bases; bases with no gene match: 7. Germline assignment: CDR1 LNHDA and CDR2 SQIVND (reference sequence). The CDR3 consists of 17 residues. This TCR derives from a female donor in good health and CMV-seronegative. This chain joins TRBV19 and TRBJ2-5; 9 bases fit TRBD1. The sequenced sample was PBMCs. The CDR3 sequence is CASSIPHRDRDQETQYF. The CDR3 DNA follows: TGTGCCAGTAGTATACCCCACCGGGACAGGGACCAAGAGACCCAGTACTTC.